These 21 T cell receptor beta chains originate from one sample sequenced in a study of beta chain features in type 1 diabetes. Whole-study results and caveats: TCRB CDR3 length was moderately but significantly reduced in all four CD4+ subsets of Type 1 diabetes patients.

What these receptors recognize is not known. Every bit of the isolated RNA underwent reverse transcription, so sequencing read expressed TCRB transcripts. TCRdb keeps only in-frame clones here, not all; method: immunoSEQ multiplex PCR. The table shows roughly 250,000 clones, with roughly 22% occurring only once. The sample comprised naive CD4+ T cells from blood. Every receptor here comes from a woman aged 40 to 50 with type 1 diabetes.

A few counts support this clone. The chain employs TRBV5-1 and TRBJ1-3, with D possibly TRBD1 on 6 matching bases. V lost 0 bases, J lost 4 bases, and 11 bases lay in between. Germline CDR1 reads SGHRS; CDR2 reads YFSETQ. This CDR3 has 15 residues. CDR3 nucleotide sequence: TGCGCCAGCAGCTTGGAAACAGGGACCGGAAACACCATATATTTT. It specifies CASSLETGTGNTIYF.

A few counts support this clone. This chain links TRBV29-1 with TRBJ2-7; the D is unclear. The CDR3 spans 13 residues. The ends were cut back, 6 bases at V and 2 bases at J, with 14 bases in the middle. Per germline, CDR1 SQVTM and CDR2 ANQGSEA. The CDR3 sequence is CSVRMGPTYEQYF. The CDR3 DNA follows: TGCAGCGTGCGTATGGGCCCTACCTACGAGCAGTACTTC.

V usage is TRBV11-2 and J usage is TRBJ1-1, with D perhaps TRBD1 (5 bases). V lost 2 bases, J lost 3 bases, and 13 bases lay in between. Germline CDR1 SGHAT, CDR2 FQNNGV. The CDR3 loop spans 15 amino acids. The CDR3 protein is CASSLKPLQDTEAFF. DNA of the CDR3: TGTGCCAGCAGCTTAAAGCCCCTACAGGACACTGAAGCTTTCTTT. Combining the CDR3 with reference TRBV11-2 and TRBJ1-1 gives the whole variable domain EAGVAQSPRYKIIEKRQSVAFWCNPISGHATLYWYQQILGQGPKLLIQFQNNGVVDDSQLPKDRFSAERLKGVDSTLKIQPAKLEDSAVYLCASSLKPLQDTEAFFGQGTRLTVV.

The chain has TRBV5-1 and TRBJ2-1; D may be TRBD2 (6 bases). Trimming shortened V by 0 bases and J by 8 bases, and 9 bases separated the two germline ends. Germline values: CDR1 SGHRS, CDR2 YFSETQ. This CDR3 is built from 13 residues. The CDR3 region is CASSLEGLDEQFF. Here the CDR3 DNA reads TGCGCCAGCAGCTTGGAGGGACTGGATGAGCAGTTCTTC.

This clone has more than one count but fewer than ten. This chain links TRBV5-4 with TRBJ2-5, with D tentatively TRBD2 (6 bases). CDR3 size: 14 residues. V was pared by 6 bases and J by 5 bases, with 17 bases between. Per germline, CDR1 SGHNT and CDR2 YYREEE (reference sequence). The CDR3 nucleotides are TGTGCCAGCACCCACGGGACTCGCGGGGAGACCCAGTACTTC. Its translation: CASTHGTRGETQYF.

The J gene is TRBJ1-2, the V gene TRBV7-9; 9 nucleotides line up with TRBD1. Losses at the gene ends were 4 bases for V and 8 bases for J; bases not matched to a gene: 11. Per the germline V gene, CDR1 is SEHNR and CDR2 is FQNEAQ (reference sequence). The CDR3 is 15 amino acids. CDR3 in amino acids: CASSSDANRGRGYTF. The CDR3 DNA sequence: TGTGCCAGCAGCTCCGACGCCAACAGGGGGCGAGGCTACACCTTC. The full variable domain, rest sourced from reference TRBV7-9 and TRBJ1-2, is DTGVSQNPRHKITKRGQNVTFRCDPISEHNRLYWYRQTLGQGPEFLTYFQNEAQLEKSRLLSDRFSAERPKGSFSTLEIQRTEQGDSAMYLCASSSDANRGRGYTFGSGTRLTVV.

This clone was seen a few times. The J gene is TRBJ1-2, the V gene TRBV4-3; a possible D gene is TRBD1 (5 bases). The CDR3 runs to 12 residues. Per the germline V gene, CDR1 is LGHNA and CDR2 is YSLEER. V gave up 1 base and J gave up 8 bases, with 8 bases separating them. In DNA form, the CDR3 reads TGCGCCAGCAGCCAAGCAGGGAACGGCTACACCTTC. Translation gives CASSQAGNGYTF.

This chain links TRBV5-4 with TRBJ2-1, with unresolved D. Germline-derived CDR1 and CDR2 are SGHNT and YYREEE (reference sequence). This CDR3 contains 13 residues. V dropped 5 bases and J dropped 3 bases, with 9 bases sitting between them. CDR3 amino acids: CASRGFNYNEQFF. The CDR3, as DNA: TGTGCCAGCAGGGGCTTTAACTACAATGAGCAGTTCTTC.

This clone was recorded a few times. The chain joins TRBV7-3 to TRBJ2-6; D is undetermined. Germline V gene lookup returns CDR1 SGHTA and CDR2 FQGTGA. The ends were cut back, 2 bases at V and 0 bases at J, with 5 bases in the middle. The CDR3 runs to 15 residues. The CDR3 DNA reads TGTGCCAGCAGCTTATTTAACTCTGGGGCCAACGTCCTGACTTTC. Translation: CASSLFNSGANVLTF.

This clone was counted a few times. V is TRBV7-3 and J is TRBJ1-2; D uncertain. Germline CDR1 and CDR2: SGHTA and FQGTGA. The CDR3 extends over 15 amino acids. V was trimmed by 5 bases and J by 4 bases, leaving 17 bases between them. DNA for the CDR3: TGTGCCAGCAGCGTATCCCAGGACGGGAGCTATGGCTACACCTTC. It encodes CASSVSQDGSYGYTF.

This clone has only a few counts. The chain joins TRBV27 to TRBJ2-7, with 7 bases fitting TRBD2. There are 15 residues in the CDR3. V was clipped by 11 bases and J by 2 bases; unmatched bases: 15. Germline-derived CDR1 and CDR2 are MNHEY and SMNVEV (reference sequence). CDR3 protein: CAPKAERDGAYEQYF. The DNA of the CDR3 is TGTGCCCCCAAGGCGGAGCGGGACGGCGCCTACGAGCAGTACTTC.

The sample holds one count of this clone. The rearrangement links TRBV4-1 to TRBJ2-7; TRBD1 is a possible D gene (6 bases). Germline values: CDR1 MGHRA, CDR2 YSYEKL. The CDR3 has 15 amino acids. Trimming removed 4 bases at V and 2 bases at J, with 15 bases between. The CDR3 loop reads CASSPLAGQTYEQYF. The CDR3, as DNA: TGCGCCAGCAGCCCCTTGGCCGGACAGACCTACGAGCAGTACTTC.

The gene calls are TRBV5-4 and TRBJ1-1; TRBD1 might be the D (5 bases). The germline V gene encodes CDR1 SGHNT and CDR2 YYREEE (reference sequence). The CDR3 runs 14 residues. Trimming removed 2 bases at V and 1 base at J, with 9 bases between. In DNA, the CDR3 is TGTGCCAGCAGCTTACCTGACAGGAACACTGAAGCTTTCTTT. It specifies CASSLPDRNTEAFF.

The chain has TRBV4-1 and TRBJ2-3; the match to TRBD2 covers 7 bases. CDR1 is MGHRA and CDR2 is YSYEKL in the germline V gene. Trimming took 2 bases from V and 0 from J; bases not matched to a gene: 14. This CDR3 region has 19 residues. The CDR3 protein is CASSQYEAGALSSTDTQYF. CDR3 nucleotide sequence: TGCGCCAGCAGCCAATACGAGGCGGGAGCCCTCTCTAGCACAGATACGCAGTATTTT.

The V gene is TRBV7-2, the J gene TRBJ1-3; D is ambiguous. Trimming removed 1 base at V and 6 bases at J, with 16 bases between. The germline V gene has CDR1 SGHTA and CDR2 FQGNSA. The CDR3 has 16 residues. The CDR3 sequence: CASSLVSGQGTNTIYF. The DNA for the CDR3 is TGTGCCAGCAGCTTAGTGAGCGGGCAAGGAACAAACACCATATATTTT.

A few counts support this clone. The V gene is TRBV19, the J gene TRBJ2-1, with TRBD2 identical over 8 bases. Germline-derived CDR1 and CDR2 are LNHDA and SQIVND (reference sequence). The J segment lost 7 bases and the V segment lost 6 bases, leaving 2 bases of the junction unmatched. This CDR3 has 12 amino acids. The CDR3 coding sequence is TGTGCCAGTAGGCGGGGGGCGAATGAGCAGTTCTTC. This gives the protein CASRRGANEQFF.

This rearrangement joins TRBV23-1 to TRBJ1-1; D gene ambiguous. Being an ORF, TRBV23-1 has a function that is uncertain. The CDR3 spans 17 residues. V lost 5 bases and J lost 1, with 20 bases in between. Written as DNA, the CDR3 is TGCGCCAGCAGTTCCAATAATGAGCGGTTTCCGAACACTGAAGCTTTCTTT. It encodes CASSSNNERFPNTEAFF.

This clone was counted between two and nine times. The sample has other DNA sequences that encode this CDR3 too. The gene calls are TRBV10-3 and TRBJ2-3; D gene uncertain. CDR1 and CDR2 (germline): ENHRY, SYGVKD. There are 12 residues in the CDR3. V lost 0 bases and J lost 6, with 4 bases in between. The CDR3 DNA reads TGTGCCATCAGTGAGTCCTCGGATACGCAGTATTTT. Translated: CAISESSDTQYF.

This rearrangement joins TRBV6-6 to TRBJ2-2; D is possibly TRBD1 (5 bases). The CDR3 is made up of 14 amino acids. The V gene lost 5 bases and the J gene lost 6 bases, with 13 bases spanning the gap. CDR1 and CDR2 (germline): MNHNY, SVGAGI (reference sequence). CDR3 loop: CASSTPRDAGELFF. CDR3 in DNA: TGTGCCAGCAGTACCCCCAGGGATGCCGGGGAGCTGTTTTTT.

V usage is TRBV11-1 and J usage is TRBJ1-1; possible D gene TRBD1, 6 bases. The CDR3 runs to 16 residues. Between the trimmed V and J ends, which lost 4 bases and 4 bases, there was a span of 19 bases. Germline V CDR1 and CDR2: SGHAT, FQDESV (reference sequence). CDR3: CASSSPFGGEITEAFF. In DNA, the CDR3 is TGTGCCAGCAGCTCCCCGTTTGGGGGCGAGATCACTGAAGCTTTCTTT.

The chain employs TRBV18 and TRBJ1-2; maybe TRBD1 (5 bases). With 3 bases removed from V and 4 bases from J, the gap between germline ends came to 15 bases. Germline V gene data show CDR1 as KGHSH and CDR2 as LQKENI. This CDR3 has 15 amino acids. CDR3: CASSPSQGVIYGYTF. CDR3 in DNA: TGTGCCAGCTCACCCTCCCAAGGGGTCATCTATGGCTACACCTTC. The full variable domain, with the rest looked up from reference TRBV18 and TRBJ1-2, is NAGVMQNPRHLVRRRGQEARLRCSPMKGHSHVYWYRQLPEEGLKFMVYLQKENIIDESGMPKERFSAEFPKEGPSILRIQQVVRGDSAAYFCASSPSQGVIYGYTFGSGTRLTVV.